The T cell receptor beta chain described here comes from a study of T cell changes during pregnancy in multiple sclerosis. Germline CDR1 is SEHNR and CDR2 is FQNEAQ (reference sequence). Trimming cost V 4 bases and J 5 bases; bases outside gene matches: 4. The CDR3 sequence is 14 residues long. Measured with immunoSEQ multiplex PCR; TCRdb has only the in-frame clones, and not every one. Of around 50,000 clones listed, 80% to 90% are singletons. Specimen: CD8+ T cells from peripheral blood mononuclear cells, collected in the second trimester of pregnancy. The TCR originated in a female donor with multiple sclerosis, enrolled in a pregnancy study. The gene calls are TRBV7-9 and TRBJ2-7; 11 bases line up with TRBD2. The CDR3 DNA sequence: TGTGCCAGCAGCTCAGTAGCGGGAGGGGACGAGCAGTACTTC. Encoded protein: CASSSVAGGDEQYF.